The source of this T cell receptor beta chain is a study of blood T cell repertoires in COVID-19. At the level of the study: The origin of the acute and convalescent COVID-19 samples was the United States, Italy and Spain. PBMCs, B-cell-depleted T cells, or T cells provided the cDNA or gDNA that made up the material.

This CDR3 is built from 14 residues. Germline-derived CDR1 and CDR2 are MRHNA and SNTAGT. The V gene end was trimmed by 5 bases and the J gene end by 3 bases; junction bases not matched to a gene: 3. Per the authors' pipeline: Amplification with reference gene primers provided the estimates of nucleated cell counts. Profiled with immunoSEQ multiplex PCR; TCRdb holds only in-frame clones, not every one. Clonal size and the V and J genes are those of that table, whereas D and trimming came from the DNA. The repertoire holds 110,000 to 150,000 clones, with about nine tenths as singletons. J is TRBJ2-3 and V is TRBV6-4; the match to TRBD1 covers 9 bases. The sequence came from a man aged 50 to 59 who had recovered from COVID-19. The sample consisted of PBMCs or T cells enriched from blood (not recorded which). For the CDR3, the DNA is TGTGCCAGCAGTAGACAGGGGGAAACAGATACGCAGTATTTT. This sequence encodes CASSRQGETDTQYF.